This record concerns one TCR beta chain sequence. The antigen is not known. The whole isolated RNA underwent reverse transcription, so sequencing captured expressed TCRB transcripts. The protocol was immunoSEQ multiplex PCR, while the TCRdb copy is restricted to in-frame clones and leaves out a portion. The data contain about 930,000 clones, roughly 15% of them singletons. This record comes from a study of beta chain features in type 1 diabetes. Whole-study context: Sorted cells numbering 107,917,701 were examined across all samples. Findings of the study overall: TCRB repertoires of naive, central memory and Treg cells appeared more similar among patients than among healthy donors.

This clonotype was obtained from a woman younger than 35 in good health. The sequenced sample was naive CD4+ T cells from blood.

CDR3 in amino acids: CASSRDRGWEETQYF. Here the CDR3 DNA reads TGCGCCAGCAGCCGGGACAGGGGATGGGAAGAGACCCAGTACTTC. This chain connects TRBV5-1 to TRBJ2-5, with 10 bases lining up with TRBD1. V was clipped by 4 bases and J by 3 bases; unmatched bases: 6. This CDR3 has 15 amino acids. Per the germline V gene, CDR1 is SGHRS and CDR2 is YFSETQ. Full variable domain (rest looked up from reference TRBV5-1 and TRBJ2-5): KAGVTQTPRYLIKTRGQQVTLSCSPISGHRSVSWYQQTPGQGLQFLFEYFSETQRNKGNFPGRFSGRQFSNSRSEMNVSTLELGDSALYLCASSRDRGWEETQYFGPGTRLLVL.